This T cell receptor (beta chain) was sequenced for a study of cytomegalovirus exposure and HLA in healthy donors. Study outcomes and limitations: Later, an analysis found that TCR clusters from the first cohort tended to co-occur in the roughly 110 validation repertoires. Reportedly, diagnosis of cytomegalovirus status by the classifier showed high specificity and sensitivity.

The germline V gene has CDR1 SQVTM and CDR2 ANQGSEA. The V and J ends lost 6 bases and 2 bases, in that order; junction bases with no gene match: 4. The CDR3 length is 14 residues. As for this clone: Its antigen remains unidentified.

Assay used: immunoSEQ multiplex PCR; TCRdb lists only in-frame clones, some missing. Of more than 100,000 clones detected, roughly 88% appear once; the ten largest clones hold over 6%. Sequencing was carried out using PBMCs. The chain is built from TRBV29-1 and TRBJ2-1; TRBD1 aligns across 10 bases. This TCR derives from a woman aged 18 to 35 in good health and CMV-seropositive. The CDR3 here is CSVAGTGAYNEQFF. In DNA, the CDR3 is TGCAGCGTGGCCGGGACAGGGGCCTACAATGAGCAGTTCTTC.